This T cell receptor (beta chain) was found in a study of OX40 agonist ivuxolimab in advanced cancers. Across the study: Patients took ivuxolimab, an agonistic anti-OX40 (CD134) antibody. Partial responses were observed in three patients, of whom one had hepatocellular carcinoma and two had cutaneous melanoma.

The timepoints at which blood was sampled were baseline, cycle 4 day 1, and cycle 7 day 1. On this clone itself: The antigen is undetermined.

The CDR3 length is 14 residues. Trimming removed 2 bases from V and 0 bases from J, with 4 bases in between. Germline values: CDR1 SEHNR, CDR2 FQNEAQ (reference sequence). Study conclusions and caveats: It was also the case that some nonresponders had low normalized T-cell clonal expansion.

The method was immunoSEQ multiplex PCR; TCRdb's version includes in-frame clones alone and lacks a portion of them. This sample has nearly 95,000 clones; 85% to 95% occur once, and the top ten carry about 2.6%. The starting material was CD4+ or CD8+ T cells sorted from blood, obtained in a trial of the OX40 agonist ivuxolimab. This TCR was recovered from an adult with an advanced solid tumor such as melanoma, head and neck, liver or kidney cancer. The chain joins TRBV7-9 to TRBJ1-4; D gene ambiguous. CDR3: CASSLTSTNEKLFF. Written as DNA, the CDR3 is TGTGCCAGCAGCTTAACCTCAACTAATGAAAAACTGTTTTTT.